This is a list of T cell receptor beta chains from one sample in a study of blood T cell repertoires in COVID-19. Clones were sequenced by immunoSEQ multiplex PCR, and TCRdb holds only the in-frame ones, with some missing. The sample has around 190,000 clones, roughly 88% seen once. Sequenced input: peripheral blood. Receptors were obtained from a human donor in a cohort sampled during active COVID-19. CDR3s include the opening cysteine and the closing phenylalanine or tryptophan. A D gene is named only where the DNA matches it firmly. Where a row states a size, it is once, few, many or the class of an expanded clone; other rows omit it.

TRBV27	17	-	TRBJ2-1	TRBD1	CASSLSTGHVIYNEQFF	TGTGCCAGCAGTTTATCGACAGGGCATGTAATCTACAATGAGCAGTTCTTC
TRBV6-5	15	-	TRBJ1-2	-	CASENPGHINYGYTF	TGTGCCAGTGAAAACCCGGGACACATTAACTATGGCTACACCTTC
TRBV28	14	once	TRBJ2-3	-	CASSFGGPSDTQYF	TGTGCCAGCAGTTTCGGCGGGCCCTCAGATACGCAGTATTTT
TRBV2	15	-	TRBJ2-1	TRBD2	CASRGGRAIRNEQFF	TGTGCCAGCAGAGGCGGGAGGGCCATACGCAATGAGCAGTTCTTC
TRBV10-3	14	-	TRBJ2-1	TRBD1	CAIGTGQGYNEQFF	TGTGCCATCGGCACGGGACAGGGATACAATGAGCAGTTCTTC
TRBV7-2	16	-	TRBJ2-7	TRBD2	CASSSRTSGRTYEQYF	TGTGCCAGCAGCTCCAGAACTAGCGGGAGAACCTACGAGCAGTACTTC
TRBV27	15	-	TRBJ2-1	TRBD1	CASSLRTGGSDEQFF	TGTGCCAGCAGTTTGCGGACAGGGGGCTCGGATGAGCAGTTCTTC
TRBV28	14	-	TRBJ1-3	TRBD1	CASSSQGVRNTIYF	TGTGCCAGCAGTTCTCAGGGGGTGAGAAACACCATATATTTT
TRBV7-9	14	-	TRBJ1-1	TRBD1	CASSPGQGYPEAFF	TGTGCCAGCAGCCCGGGACAGGGTTACCCTGAAGCTTTCTTT
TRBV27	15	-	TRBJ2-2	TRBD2	CASNKAGVNTGELFF	TGTGCCAGCAATAAAGCGGGGGTCAACACCGGGGAGCTGTTTTTT
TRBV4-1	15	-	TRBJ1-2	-	CASSPGPGILGGYTF	TGCGCCAGCAGCCCAGGTCCAGGTATCCTTGGGGGCTACACCTTC
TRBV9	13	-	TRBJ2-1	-	CASSVDGEGRRFF	TGTGCCAGCAGCGTAGACGGAGAGGGAAGGAGGTTCTTC
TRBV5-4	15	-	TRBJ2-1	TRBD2	CASSFASGSYNEQFF	TGTGCCAGCAGCTTTGCTAGCGGATCCTACAATGAGCAGTTCTTC
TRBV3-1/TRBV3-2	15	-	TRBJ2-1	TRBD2	CASSHLAGAYNEQFF	TGTGCCAGCAGCCATTTAGCGGGAGCCTACAATGAGCAGTTCTTC
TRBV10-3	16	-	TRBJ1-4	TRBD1	CASAARTGGGNEKLFF	TGTGCCAGCGCAGCTCGGACAGGGGGCGGGAATGAAAAACTGTTTTTT
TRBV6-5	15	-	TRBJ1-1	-	CASSYIAGAKTEAFF	TGTGCCAGCAGTTACATAGCAGGGGCGAAAACTGAAGCTTTCTTT
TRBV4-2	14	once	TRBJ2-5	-	CASSQVGAPETQYF	TGTGCCAGCAGCCAAGTGGGGGCCCCGGAGACCCAGTACTTC
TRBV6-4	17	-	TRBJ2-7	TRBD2	CASSDSRTSGRACEQYF	TGTGCCAGCAGTGACTCGAGAACTAGCGGGAGGGCCTGCGAGCAGTACTTC
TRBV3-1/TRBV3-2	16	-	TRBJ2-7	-	CASSQVPDSDAYEQYF	TGTGCCAGCAGCCAAGTTCCGGACAGCGACGCCTACGAGCAGTACTTC
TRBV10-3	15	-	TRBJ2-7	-	CAISASNRVAYEQYF	TGTGCCATCAGTGCGTCCAACAGGGTAGCCTACGAGCAGTACTTC